This T cell receptor (beta chain) was retrieved from a study of regulatory T cells in long-lasting Graves disease. Study information: Newly diagnosed Graves' patients had under 3 months of antithyroid drugs.

The CDR3 length is 17 residues. Germline lookup yields CDR1 PRHDT and CDR2 FYEKMQ (reference sequence). V was pared by 3 bases and J by 0 bases, with 17 bases between. Whole-study results and caveats: Favored usage of TRBV28, TRBJ1-2 and TRBJ2-5 was recorded in persistent disease. Compared with new cases, persistent Graves' patients showed reduced TCR diversity.

iRepertoire HTBI primers and Arm-PCR of CDR3 regions built TCR beta libraries. One entry per CDR3 protein, called by TCRdb with MiXCR from the multiplex PCR reads. The table has about 530,000 distinct CDR3 sequences, roughly 16% seen once. Only a few counts were recorded for this clonotype. Its target is not known. Time point of the sample: newly diagnosed GD, antithyroid drugs for less than 3 months. There was RNA extracted from PBMCs, and the TCR library was made from it. Per American Thyroid Association guidelines, Graves' disease was diagnosed. The sample was also linked to a second study, of T cells in Graves' hyperthyroidism and ophthalmopathy.

The receptor's source is a woman aged 40 to 65 with Graves disease. Material: peripheral blood mononuclear cells (PBMCs), obtained at new diagnosis, from a patient treated with antithyroid drugs. The chain has TRBV13 and TRBJ1-1, with D tentatively TRBD1 (6 bases). The CDR3 DNA follows: TGTGCCAGCAGCTTGGGAGGGGGGTCCTTTTTGAACACTGAAGCTTTCTTT. Translated: CASSLGGGSFLNTEAFF.